This TCR beta chain was obtained from a study of control samples from healthy donors and cancer patients. Method: immunoSEQ multiplex PCR; TCRdb's copy keeps in-frame clones and lacks some. Among some 160,000 clones listed, approximately 91% were seen once. The germline V gene encodes CDR1 MNHEY and CDR2 SMNVEV (reference sequence). This CDR3 region has 13 residues. V shed 4 bases, J shed 2 bases, and the junction held 0 bases outside the gene matches. V gene TRBV27 combines with J gene TRBJ2-5; 8 bases line up with TRBD1. The specimen sequenced was blood. The TCR sequence derives from a man younger than 45 in good health. The CDR3: CASSWDRQETQYF. CDR3 DNA: TGTGCCAGCAGTTGGGACAGGCAAGAGACCCAGTACTTC.